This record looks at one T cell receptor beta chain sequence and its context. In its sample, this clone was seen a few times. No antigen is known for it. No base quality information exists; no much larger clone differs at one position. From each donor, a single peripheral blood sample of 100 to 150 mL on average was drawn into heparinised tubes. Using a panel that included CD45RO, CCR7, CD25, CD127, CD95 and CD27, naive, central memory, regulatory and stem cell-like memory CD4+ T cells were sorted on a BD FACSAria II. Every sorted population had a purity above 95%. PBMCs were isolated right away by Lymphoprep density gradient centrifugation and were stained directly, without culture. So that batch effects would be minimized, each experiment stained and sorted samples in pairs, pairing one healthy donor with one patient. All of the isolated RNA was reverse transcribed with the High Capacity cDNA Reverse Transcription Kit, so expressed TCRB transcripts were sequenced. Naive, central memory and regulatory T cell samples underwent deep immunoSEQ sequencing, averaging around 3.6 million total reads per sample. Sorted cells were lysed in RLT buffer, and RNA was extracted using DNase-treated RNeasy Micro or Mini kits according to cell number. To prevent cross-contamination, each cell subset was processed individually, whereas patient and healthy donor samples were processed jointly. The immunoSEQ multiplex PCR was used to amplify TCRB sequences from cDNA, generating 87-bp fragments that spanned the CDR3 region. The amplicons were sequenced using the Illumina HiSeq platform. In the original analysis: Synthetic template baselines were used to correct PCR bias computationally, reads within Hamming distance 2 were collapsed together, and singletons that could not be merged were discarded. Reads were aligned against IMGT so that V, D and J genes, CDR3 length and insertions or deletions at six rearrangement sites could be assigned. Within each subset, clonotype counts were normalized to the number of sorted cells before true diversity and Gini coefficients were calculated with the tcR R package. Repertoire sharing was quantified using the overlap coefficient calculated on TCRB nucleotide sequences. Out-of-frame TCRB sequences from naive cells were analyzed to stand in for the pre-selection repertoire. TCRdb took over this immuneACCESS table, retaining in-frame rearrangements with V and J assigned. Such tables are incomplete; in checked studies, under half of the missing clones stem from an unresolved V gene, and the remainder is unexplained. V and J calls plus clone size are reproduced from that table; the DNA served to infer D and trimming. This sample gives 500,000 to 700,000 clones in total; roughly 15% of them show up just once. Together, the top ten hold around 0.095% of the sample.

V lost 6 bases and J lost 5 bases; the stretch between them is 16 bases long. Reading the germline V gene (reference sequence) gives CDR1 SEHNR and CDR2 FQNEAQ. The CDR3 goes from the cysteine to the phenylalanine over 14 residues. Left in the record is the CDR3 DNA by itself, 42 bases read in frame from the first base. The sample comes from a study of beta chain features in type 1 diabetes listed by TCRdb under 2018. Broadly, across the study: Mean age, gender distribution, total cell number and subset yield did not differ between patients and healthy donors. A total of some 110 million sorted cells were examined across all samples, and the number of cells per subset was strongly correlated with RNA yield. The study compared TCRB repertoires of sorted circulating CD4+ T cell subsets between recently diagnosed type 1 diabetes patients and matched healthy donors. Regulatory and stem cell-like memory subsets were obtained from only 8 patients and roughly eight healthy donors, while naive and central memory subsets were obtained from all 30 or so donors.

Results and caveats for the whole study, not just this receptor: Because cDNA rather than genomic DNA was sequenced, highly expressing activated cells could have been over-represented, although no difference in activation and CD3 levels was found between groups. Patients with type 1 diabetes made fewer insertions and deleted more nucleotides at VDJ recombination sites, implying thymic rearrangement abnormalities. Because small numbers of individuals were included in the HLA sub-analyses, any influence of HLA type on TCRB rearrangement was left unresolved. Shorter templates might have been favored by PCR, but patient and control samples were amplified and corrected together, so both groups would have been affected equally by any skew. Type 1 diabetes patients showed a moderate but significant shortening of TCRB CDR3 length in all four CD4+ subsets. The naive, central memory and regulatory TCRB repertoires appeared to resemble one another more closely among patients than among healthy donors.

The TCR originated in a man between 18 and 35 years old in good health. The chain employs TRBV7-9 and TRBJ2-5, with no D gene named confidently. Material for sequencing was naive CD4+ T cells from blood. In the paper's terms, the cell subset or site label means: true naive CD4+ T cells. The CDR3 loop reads CASSYRQEQETQYF. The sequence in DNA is TGTGCCAGCAGTTACCGCCAGGAGCAGGAGACCCAGTACTTC. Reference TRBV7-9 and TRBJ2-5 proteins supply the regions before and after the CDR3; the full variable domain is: DTGVSQNPRHKITKRGQNVTFRCDPISEHNRLYWYRQTLGQGPEFLTYFQNEAQLEKSRLLSDRFSAERPKGSFSTLEIQRTEQGDSAMYLCASSYRQEQETQYFGPGTRLLVL.